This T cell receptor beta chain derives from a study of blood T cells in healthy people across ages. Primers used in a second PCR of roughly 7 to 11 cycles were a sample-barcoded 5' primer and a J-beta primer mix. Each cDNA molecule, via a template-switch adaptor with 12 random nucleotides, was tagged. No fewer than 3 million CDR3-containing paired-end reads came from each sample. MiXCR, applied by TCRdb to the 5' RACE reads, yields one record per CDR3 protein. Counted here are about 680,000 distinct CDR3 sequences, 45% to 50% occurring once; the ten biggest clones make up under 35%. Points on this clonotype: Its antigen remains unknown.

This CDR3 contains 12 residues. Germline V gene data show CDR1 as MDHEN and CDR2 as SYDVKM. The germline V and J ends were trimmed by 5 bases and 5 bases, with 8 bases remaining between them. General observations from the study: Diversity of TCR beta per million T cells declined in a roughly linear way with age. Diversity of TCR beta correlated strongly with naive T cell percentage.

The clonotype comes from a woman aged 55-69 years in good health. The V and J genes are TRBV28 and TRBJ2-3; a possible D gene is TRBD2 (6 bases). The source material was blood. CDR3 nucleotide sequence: TGTGCCAGCAGTGGGGACTTAGATACGCAGTATTTT. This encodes CASSGDLDTQYF.